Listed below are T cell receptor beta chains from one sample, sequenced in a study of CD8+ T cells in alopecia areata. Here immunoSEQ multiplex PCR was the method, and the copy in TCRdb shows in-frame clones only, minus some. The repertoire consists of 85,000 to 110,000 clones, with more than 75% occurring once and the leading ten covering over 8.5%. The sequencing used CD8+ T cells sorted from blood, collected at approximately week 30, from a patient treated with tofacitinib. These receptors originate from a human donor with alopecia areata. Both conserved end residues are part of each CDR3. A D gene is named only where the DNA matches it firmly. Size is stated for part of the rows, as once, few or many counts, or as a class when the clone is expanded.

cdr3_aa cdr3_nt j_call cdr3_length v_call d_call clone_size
CASSFRAGASTDTQYF TGCGCCAGCAGCTTCAGAGCGGGGGCCAGCACAGATACGCAGTATTTT TRBJ2-3 16 TRBV4-1 TRBD2 NA
CASSLGLPGGNEQFF TGTGCCAGCAGCTTGGGGCTACCCGGAGGGAATGAGCAGTTCTTC TRBJ2-1 15 TRBV5-6 NA NA
CASSYLRDTIYF TGTGCCAGCAGTTACCTGAGGGACACCATATATTTT TRBJ1-3 12 TRBV6-6 NA once
CSVELGTLNTGELFF TGCAGCGTTGAATTAGGGACTCTAAACACCGGGGAGCTGTTTTTT TRBJ2-2 15 TRBV29-1 NA NA
CASSPPIAYEQYF TGTGCCAGCAGCCCCCCGATCGCCTACGAGCAGTACTTC TRBJ2-7 13 TRBV7-9 NA NA
CASSDLNRGSTGELFF TGTGCCAGCAGCGACCTAAACCGGGGGTCCACCGGGGAGCTGTTTTTT TRBJ2-2 16 TRBV11-2 NA NA
CASSPPWGDTQYF TGTGCCAGCAGCCCACCATGGGGTGATACGCAGTATTTT TRBJ2-3 13 TRBV7-9 NA NA
CASSLLAGGFSSTDNEQFF TGTGCCAGCAGCTTACTAGCGGGGGGGTTCTCGTCGACTGACAATGAGCAGTTCTTC TRBJ2-1 19 TRBV7-8 TRBD2 NA
CASSQNSLANTGELFF TGTGCCAGCAGCCAAAATAGTTTAGCGAACACCGGGGAGCTGTTTTTT TRBJ2-2 16 TRBV7-9 NA NA
CASGGIGQGGYEQYF TGTGCCAGCGGAGGGATAGGACAGGGGGGCTACGAGCAGTACTTC TRBJ2-7 15 TRBV9 TRBD1 NA
CASSTHSGRHSYEQYF TGTGCCAGCAGCACACATAGCGGGAGGCACTCCTACGAGCAGTACTTC TRBJ2-7 16 TRBV9 TRBD2 NA
CASSFVAGTATYEQYF TGTGCCAGCAGTTTTGTCGCCGGGACAGCGACCTACGAGCAGTACTTC TRBJ2-7 16 TRBV27 TRBD1 NA
CASGRSNTEAFF TGTGCCAGCGGAAGATCGAACACTGAAGCTTTCTTT TRBJ1-1 12 TRBV5-4 NA NA
CASSVDQNTEAFF TGTGCCAGCAGCGTGGACCAAAACACTGAAGCTTTCTTT TRBJ1-1 13 TRBV9 NA NA
CASSLGVGSSTDTQYF TGTGCCAGCAGCTTAGGTGTGGGTTCTAGCACAGATACGCAGTATTTT TRBJ2-3 16 TRBV7-8 NA NA
CASSLLPSYEQYF TGTGCCAGCAGCCTTCTTCCGTCCTACGAGCAGTACTTC TRBJ2-7 13 TRBV14 NA NA
CASSRGLAGEETQYF TGCGCCAGCAGCCGGGGACTAGCGGGAGAAGAGACCCAGTACTTC TRBJ2-5 15 TRBV5-1 TRBD2 few
CASSTNRVDYGYTF TGTGCCAGCAGCACGAACAGGGTCGACTATGGCTACACCTTC TRBJ1-2 14 TRBV7-9 NA NA
CASSWTGAYEQYF TGTGCCAGCAGTTGGACAGGGGCGTACGAGCAGTACTTC TRBJ2-7 13 TRBV27 TRBD1 NA
CASRSFGGTFYEQYF TGTGCCAGCAGGTCTTTCGGGGGTACCTTCTACGAGCAGTACTTC TRBJ2-7 15 TRBV27 NA NA
CASSPGTAISGNTIYF TGTGCCAGCAGTCCCGGGACGGCCATCTCTGGAAACACCATATATTTT TRBJ1-3 16 TRBV27 NA NA
CASWGLGINEQFF TGTGCCAGTTGGGGACTAGGTATCAATGAGCAGTTCTTC TRBJ2-1 13 TRBV27 TRBD2 NA
CASSVDGFREQYF TGTGCCAGCAGCGTAGACGGGTTCCGGGAGCAGTACTTC TRBJ2-7 13 TRBV9 NA NA
CASSLNRDYEQYF TGTGCCAGCAGCTTGAATCGGGACTACGAGCAGTACTTC TRBJ2-7 13 TRBV7-2 NA NA
CAWSPTGGTRLGEQFF TGTGCCTGGAGCCCCACAGGGGGGACTAGATTAGGGGAGCAGTTCTTC TRBJ2-1 16 TRBV30 NA NA
CASREEFGAGGPDTQYF TGTGCCAGCAGGGAGGAATTCGGAGCGGGGGGCCCAGATACGCAGTATTTT TRBJ2-3 17 TRBV5-4 TRBD2 NA
CASSQDQSGASYNEQFF TGCGCCAGCAGCCAAGACCAAAGCGGGGCCTCCTACAATGAGCAGTTCTTC TRBJ2-1 17 TRBV4-1 TRBD2 NA
CASSLGTALGYEQYF TGTGCCAGCAGTTTAGGGACAGCGCTGGGTTACGAGCAGTACTTC TRBJ2-7 15 TRBV27 TRBD1 NA
CASSPQAQGYTEAFF TGCGCCAGCAGCCCCCAAGCTCAGGGTTATACTGAAGCTTTCTTT TRBJ1-1 15 TRBV4-1 NA NA
CASSKTSGGSSYNEQFF TGTGCCAGCAGTAAAACTAGCGGGGGGTCCTCCTACAATGAGCAGTTCTTC TRBJ2-1 17 TRBV2 TRBD2 NA
CASSQGTSNEQFF TGCGCCAGCAGCCAGGGGACTAGCAATGAGCAGTTCTTC TRBJ2-1 13 TRBV4-1 TRBD2 NA
CASEGRGALNTEAFF TGTGCCAGCGAGGGAAGGGGGGCTTTGAACACTGAAGCTTTCTTT TRBJ1-1 15 TRBV2 NA NA
CSVGGASYEQYF TGCAGCGTTGGGGGGGCTTCCTACGAGCAGTACTTC TRBJ2-7 12 TRBV29-1 NA NA
CAISASTGDTEAFF TGTGCCATCAGTGCCTCGACAGGGGACACTGAAGCTTTCTTT TRBJ1-1 14 TRBV10-3 TRBD1 NA
CSGRATSVRETQYF TGCAGCGGACGAGCGACTAGCGTACGGGAGACCCAGTACTTC TRBJ2-5 14 TRBV29-1 TRBD2 once
CSASDYEQYF TGCAGCGCTAGCGACTACGAGCAGTACTTC TRBJ2-7 10 TRBV29-1 NA NA
CASSFPTSSFYEQYF TGTGCCAGCAGCTTCCCGACTAGCTCCTTTTACGAGCAGTACTTC TRBJ2-7 15 TRBV7-9 TRBD2 NA
CASSDGYEQYF TGCGCCAGCAGTGACGGCTACGAGCAGTACTTC TRBJ2-7 11 TRBV10-1 NA NA
CASSRQSTGELFF TGTGCCAGCAGCCGGCAGAGCACCGGGGAGCTGTTTTTT TRBJ2-2 13 TRBV5-6 NA NA
CSIGTTNTGELFF TGCAGCATTGGGACAACGAACACCGGGGAGCTGTTTTTT TRBJ2-2 13 TRBV29-1 NA NA
CASSQDPLPVYEQYF TGTGCCAGCAGCCAAGACCCACTACCAGTCTACGAGCAGTACTTC TRBJ2-7 15 TRBV14 NA few
CASSQEAAGVVEQYF TGCGCCAGCAGCCAAGAGGCCGCGGGAGTTGTCGAGCAGTACTTC TRBJ2-7 15 TRBV4-1 TRBD2 NA
CASSQYRGDSYEQYF TGTGCCAGCAGCCAATACAGAGGGGACTCCTACGAGCAGTACTTC TRBJ2-7 15 TRBV7-9 NA NA
CASSFSGVTYEQYF TGTGCCAGCAGTTTTTCAGGGGTGACCTACGAGCAGTACTTC TRBJ2-7 14 TRBV28 NA NA
CSAQLPQGNGYTF TGCAGCGCCCAACTCCCGCAGGGAAATGGCTACACCTTC TRBJ1-2 13 TRBV29-1 NA NA
CASSEWPLRDEQYF TGCGCCAGCAGTGAGTGGCCTCTAAGGGACGAGCAGTACTTC TRBJ2-7 14 TRBV10-2 NA once
CASSMNPDRASYEQYF TGCGCCAGCAGCATGAACCCGGACAGGGCCTCCTACGAGCAGTACTTC TRBJ2-7 16 TRBV5-1 TRBD1 NA
CASNPGQGAPRAFF TGCGCCAGCAACCCGGGACAGGGGGCGCCCCGTGCTTTCTTT TRBJ1-1 14 TRBV5-1 TRBD1 NA
CASSIGGGTGELFF TGTGCCAGTAGTATAGGCGGTGGCACCGGGGAGCTGTTTTTT TRBJ2-2 14 TRBV19 NA NA